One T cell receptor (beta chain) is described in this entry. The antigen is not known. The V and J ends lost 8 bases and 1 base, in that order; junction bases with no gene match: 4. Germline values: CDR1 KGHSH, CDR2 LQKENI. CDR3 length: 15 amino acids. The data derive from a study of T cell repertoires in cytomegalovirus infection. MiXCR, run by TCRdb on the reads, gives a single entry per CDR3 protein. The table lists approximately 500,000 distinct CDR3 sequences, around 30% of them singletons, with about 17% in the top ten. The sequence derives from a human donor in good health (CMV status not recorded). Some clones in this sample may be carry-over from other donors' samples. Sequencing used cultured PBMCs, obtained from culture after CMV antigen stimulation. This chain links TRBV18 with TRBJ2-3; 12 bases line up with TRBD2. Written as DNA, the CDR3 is TGTGCCAGCCGCTGGACTAGCGGGGGCACAGATACGCAGTATTTT. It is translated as CASRWTSGGTDTQYF.